A single sample gave rise to the 15 T cell receptor beta chains below, sequenced in a study of PD-1 blockade in mismatch repair-deficient tumors. Profiling relied on immunoSEQ multiplex PCR, and the TCRdb table lists in-frame clones only, not all of them. The data show 76,000 or so clones, roughly 80% seen once. Specimen: peripheral blood, collected 44 weeks after starting pembrolizumab. Receptor source: an adult with mismatch repair-deficient cancer.

In its sample, this clone was seen a few times. The CDR3 DNA reads TGTGCCAGCTTACGACAGGGTATGAACACTGAAGCTTTCTTT. It encodes CASLRQGMNTEAFF. The genes are TRBV25-1 and TRBJ1-1; 7 bases are a match to TRBD1. Germline-derived CDR1 and CDR2 are MGHDK and SYGVNS. This CDR3 has 14 amino acids. V dropped 8 bases and J dropped 0; count of bases not matched to a gene: 6.

The rearrangement links TRBV11-3 to TRBJ2-7, with D perhaps being TRBD1 or TRBD2 (5 bases each). From germline, CDR1 is SGHNT and CDR2 YENEEA. The V end lost 1 base, the J end lost 0 bases, and 10 bases lay between the germline ends. This CDR3 has 15 residues. The CDR3 here is CASSLVYGASYEQYF. The CDR3 DNA follows: TGTGCCAGCAGCTTAGTCTACGGGGCCTCCTACGAGCAGTACTTC.

This clone was recorded only once. The rearrangement uses TRBV5-1 and TRBJ2-7; 8 bases are a match to TRBD1. Germline V gene lookup returns CDR1 SGHRS and CDR2 YFSETQ. J was trimmed by 4 bases and V by 3 bases; bases with no gene match: 6. The CDR3 contains 14 residues. The CDR3 is CASSYGQGGYEQYF. The DNA for the CDR3 is TGCGCCAGCAGCTACGGACAGGGTGGGTACGAGCAGTACTTC.

The rearrangement joins TRBV7-6 to TRBJ2-7; 7 bases agree with TRBD2. This CDR3 is 13 amino acids long. Germline V gene data show CDR1 as SGHVS and CDR2 as FNYEAQ. V lost 4 bases, J lost 2 bases, and 2 bases stayed unmatched. CDR3 bases: TGTGCCAGCAGCTCAGCGGGAACCTACGAGCAGTACTTC. As protein: CASSSAGTYEQYF.

The gene calls are TRBV9 and TRBJ2-1; TRBD1 might be the D (6 bases). Trimming shortened V by 2 bases and J by 9 bases, and 15 bases separated the two germline ends. The CDR3 has 14 residues. Germline V gene sequence: CDR1 SGDLS, CDR2 YYNGEE. CDR3 DNA: TGTGCCAGCAGCGTGTACGATCTAGGGGGTGAGCAGTTCTTC. It yields the protein CASSVYDLGGEQFF. Combining the CDR3 with reference TRBV9 and TRBJ2-1 gives the whole variable domain DSGVTQTPKHLITATGQRVTLRCSPRSGDLSVYWYQQSLDQGLQFLIQYYNGEERAKGNILERFSAQQFPDLHSELNLSSLELGDSALYFCASSVYDLGGEQFFGPGTRLTVL.

The chain joins TRBV7-2 to TRBJ2-3, with D possibly being TRBD2 (5 bases). Germline CDR1 is SGHTA and CDR2 is FQGNSA. There are 14 residues in the CDR3. V was clipped by 1 base and J by 4 bases, with 9 bases between them. The CDR3 DNA is TGTGCCAGCAGCTTAGTTAGTAGCGCAGATACGCAGTATTTT. Translation gives CASSLVSSADTQYF.

This chain joins TRBV5-6 and TRBJ2-1; maybe TRBD2 (6 bases). Trimming shortened V by 2 bases and J by 8 bases, and 8 bases separated the two germline ends. This CDR3 has 12 amino acids. Germline assignment: CDR1 SGHDT and CDR2 YYEEEE. The CDR3 sequence: CASSLRRDEQFF. CDR3 nucleotide sequence: TGTGCCAGCAGCTTACGGAGGGATGAGCAGTTCTTC.

The V and J genes are TRBV4-3 and TRBJ2-7; D unresolved. V lost 0 bases and J 0 bases, leaving 12 bases between the germline ends. Germline V gene lookup returns CDR1 LGHNA and CDR2 YSLEER. The CDR3 runs 16 residues. The CDR3 here is CASSQEYMDPSYEQYF. The DNA of the CDR3 is TGCGCCAGCAGCCAAGAATACATGGATCCCTCCTACGAGCAGTACTTC.

CDR3 protein: CASSLYGDNSPLHF. CDR3 DNA: TGTGCCAGCAGTTTATATGGGGATAATTCACCCCTCCACTTT. The rearrangement links TRBV27 to TRBJ1-6; D unclear. This CDR3 region has 14 residues. CDR1 MNHEY and CDR2 SMNVEV come from the germline V gene (reference sequence). V dropped 1 base and J dropped 5 bases, with 6 bases sitting between them.

V is TRBV9 and J is TRBJ1-2; 12 bases are a match to TRBD1. The V and J ends lost 2 bases and 8 bases, in that order; junction bases with no gene match: 4. Germline lookup yields CDR1 SGDLS and CDR2 YYNGEE. The CDR3 has 14 amino acids. As DNA, the CDR3 is TGTGCCAGCAGCGTGGGACAGGGGGCGGGAGGCTACACCTTC. As protein: CASSVGQGAGGYTF.

The gene calls are TRBV7-8 and TRBJ2-4; tentatively, D is TRBD2 (5 bases). The CDR3 is 19 amino acids. Per germline, CDR1 SGHVS and CDR2 FQNEAQ. The V end was cut by 5 bases, the J end by 0 bases, with 23 bases between. The CDR3 nucleotides are TGTGCCAGCAGCGGAGGACTCAGCGGAGCTGGGATAGCCAAAAACATTCAGTACTTC. Residues: CASSGGLSGAGIAKNIQYF.

The chain uses TRBV6-5 and TRBJ1-1; tentatively, D is TRBD1 (6 bases). The V gene's germline CDR1 is MNHEY and CDR2 SVGAGI. The ends were cut back, 5 bases at V and 2 bases at J, with 12 bases in the middle. The CDR3 has 14 residues. The CDR3 nucleotides read TGTGCCAGCAGTAACGGGGGGCTCAACACTGAAGCTTTCTTT. Translating gives CASSNGGLNTEAFF.

This chain links TRBV4-1 with TRBJ1-6; D might be TRBD1 (5 bases). The CDR3 is 13 residues long. V was pared by 0 bases and J by 15 bases, with 12 bases between. Germline CDR1 and CDR2: MGHRA and YSYEKL. CDR3 DNA: TGCGCCAGCAGCCAAGAACAGGACCTCATCCTCCACTTT. This gives the protein CASSQEQDLILHF.

The chain is built from TRBV19 and TRBJ2-3; 9 bases fit TRBD2. The germline CDR1 and CDR2 sequences are LNHDA and SQIVND (reference sequence). V dropped 5 bases and J dropped 0; count of bases not matched to a gene: 15. The CDR3 is made up of 19 amino acids. This CDR3 is CASSQLPRLAGSSTDTQYF. The CDR3 bases are TGTGCCAGTAGTCAACTCCCCCGGCTAGCGGGGTCTAGCACAGATACGCAGTATTTT.

This clone was seen just once. V usage is TRBV19 and J usage is TRBJ2-3; the match to TRBD1 covers 9 bases. V was pared by 2 bases and J by 3 bases, with 6 bases of the junction left unmatched. The CDR3 covers 16 residues. CDR1 is LNHDA and CDR2 is SQIVND in the germline V gene (reference sequence). CDR3 residues: CASSIRRGQGTDTQYF. The CDR3 bases are TGTGCCAGTAGTATAAGGAGGGGACAGGGTACAGATACGCAGTATTTT.